Listed below are T cell receptor beta chains from one sample, sequenced in a study of shared clonotypes between healthy human individuals. The method was immunoSEQ multiplex PCR; TCRdb's version includes in-frame clones alone and lacks a portion of them. Altogether roughly 2.4 million clones are present, approximately 96% being singletons, with the ten largest covering approximately 0.13%. The material sequenced was naive CD4+ T cells sorted from blood. These receptors were taken from a man aged 18 to 29 in good health. CDR3s include the opening cysteine and the closing phenylalanine or tryptophan. A D gene is named only where the DNA matches it firmly. Some rows mark clone size as missing; the rest say once, few, many or name a class of expanded clone.

size	V	J	D	CDR3	DNA
NA	TRBV6-6	TRBJ1-5	TRBD1	CASSRGDSSNQPQHF	TGTGCCAGCAGCCGAGGGGACAGCTCGAATCAGCCCCAGCATTTT
few	TRBV11-2	TRBJ2-1	TRBD2	CASSLGRGSGRSEQFF	TGTGCCAGCAGCTTAGGGAGGGGCAGCGGGAGGAGTGAGCAGTTCTTC
NA	TRBV30	TRBJ2-7	NA	CAWSRDYEQYF	TGTGCCTGGAGCAGGGACTACGAGCAGTACTTC
NA	TRBV19	TRBJ1-6	TRBD1	CASRDRENSPLHF	TGTGCCAGTAGGGACAGGGAAAATTCACCCCTCCACTTT
once	TRBV7-2	TRBJ1-1	NA	CASSLDTEAFF	TGTGCCAGCAGCTTAGACACTGAAGCTTTCTTT
NA	TRBV6-5	TRBJ2-5	NA	CASSPDGYGKTQYF	TGTGCCAGCTCCCCCGACGGCTACGGGAAGACCCAGTACTTC
NA	TRBV29-1	TRBJ2-7	NA	CSVEEVQGSYEQYF	TGCAGCGTTGAAGAGGTACAGGGATCCTACGAGCAGTACTTC
once	TRBV10-3	TRBJ1-6	NA	CAISNGNNSPLHF	TGTGCCATCAGTAACGGGAATAATTCACCCCTCCACTTT
NA	TRBV7-9	TRBJ2-3	TRBD2	CASSLGTSWDTQYF	TGTGCCAGCAGCCTTGGGACTAGCTGGGATACGCAGTATTTT
NA	TRBV7-9	TRBJ1-3	NA	CASSGPLQGSAGNTIYF	TGTGCCAGCAGCGGACCCCTACAGGGTAGTGCTGGAAACACCATATATTTT
NA	TRBV7-3	TRBJ2-5	TRBD1	CASSPRTGGAGETQYF	TGTGCCAGCAGCCCCCGTACAGGGGGCGCGGGAGAGACCCAGTACTTC
NA	TRBV28	TRBJ1-1	NA	CASSLRGALNTEAFF	TGTGCCAGCAGCCTCCGGGGGGCGTTGAACACTGAAGCTTTCTTT
NA	TRBV7-2	TRBJ2-7	TRBD2	CASSLGGKRGAYEQYF	TGTGCCAGCAGCTTAGGGGGTAAGCGGGGAGCCTACGAGCAGTACTTC
NA	TRBV30	TRBJ2-5	NA	CAWSVLGLQETQYF	TGTGCCTGGAGTGTACTTGGGCTCCAAGAGACCCAGTACTTC
NA	TRBV7-9	TRBJ2-3	TRBD1	CASSSGQGTDTQYF	TGTGCCAGCAGCTCCGGACAGGGCACAGATACGCAGTATTTT
NA	TRBV5-5	TRBJ2-1	NA	CASSALDLHNEQFF	TGTGCCAGCAGCGCGTTGGACCTACACAATGAGCAGTTCTTC
NA	TRBV9	TRBJ2-3	NA	CASSVGYSATDTQYF	TGTGCCAGCAGCGTAGGATACTCAGCCACAGATACGCAGTATTTT
NA	TRBV5-4	TRBJ1-1	NA	CANSLSVTWNTEAFF	TGTGCCAACAGCTTGTCGGTGACGTGGAACACTGAAGCTTTCTTT